A single sample gave rise to the 15 T cell receptor beta chains below, sequenced in a study of blood T cell repertoires in COVID-19 (dated by TCRdb to about 2020). Libraries were made using the immunoSEQ multiplex PCR assay. TCRdb took over this immuneACCESS table, retaining in-frame rearrangements with V and J assigned. Such tables are incomplete; in checked studies, under half of the missing clones stem from an unresolved V gene, and the remainder is unexplained. This sample lists 110,000 or so clones; roughly four fifths were detected once. The top ten constitute 9% to 14% of the sample. Sequencing was performed on peripheral blood. Every receptor here comes from a human donor in a cohort sampled during active COVID-19.

The chain uses TRBV11-2 and TRBJ2-5; 12 bases are a match to TRBD1. From germline, CDR1 is SGHAT and CDR2 FQNNGV. CDR3 length equals 17 residues. The trim removed 5 bases at V and 7 bases at J, leaving 14 bases unmatched. As DNA, the CDR3 is TGTGCCAGCAGCCCCCCGGGGGGGGACAGGGGGCGAGGGACCCAGTACTTC. It specifies CASSPPGGDRGRGTQYF.

CDR3 region: CASSLQGATNEKLFF. The CDR3 DNA sequence: TGCGCCAGCAGCCTCCAGGGTGCAACTAATGAAAAACTGTTTTTT. This chain joins TRBV5-1 and TRBJ1-4; D is perhaps TRBD1 (5 bases). CDR1 SGHRS and CDR2 YFSETQ come from the germline V gene. This CDR3 comprises 15 residues. V dropped 4 bases and J dropped 0 bases, with 10 bases sitting between them.

The rearrangement links TRBV7-9 to TRBJ2-3, with 12 bases lining up with TRBD2. Trimming removed 6 bases from V and 1 base from J; junction bases left unmatched: 11. The CDR3 runs 18 residues. The germline V gene encodes CDR1 SEHNR and CDR2 FQNEAQ (reference sequence). The CDR3 DNA reads TGTGCCAGCAGTCCTAGCGGGGGGGCAGTCCTCGGCACAGATACGCAGTATTTT. Translated, it gives CASSPSGGAVLGTDTQYF.

On this clone itself: The junction departs from germline at one end; a sequencing error may be responsible. The chain combines TRBV5-1 with TRBJ2-7; 7 bases are shared with TRBD2. There are 16 residues in the CDR3. CDR1 and CDR2 (germline): SGHRS, YFSETQ. In DNA, the CDR3 is TGCGCCAGCTGCTTGGCCGTGGGGGGGAGCTCCTACGAGCAGTACTTC. This gives the protein CASCLAVGGSSYEQYF.

CDR3 residues: CASSVGSTNHEKLFF. In nucleotides, the CDR3 is TGTGCCAGCAGCGTAGGGTCGACTAATCATGAAAAACTGTTTTTT. This chain joins TRBV9 and TRBJ1-4; unclear D gene. Germline-derived CDR1 and CDR2 are SGDLS and YYNGEE. Trimming shortened V by 0 bases and J by 6 bases, and 12 bases separated the two germline ends. The CDR3 loop spans 15 amino acids.

This sequence joins TRBV10-1 and TRBJ1-3; D not certain. This CDR3 has 15 amino acids. Trimming took 0 bases from V and 0 from J, leaving 6 bases between them. Per germline, CDR1 WNHNN and CDR2 SYGVQD (reference sequence). The chain's CDR3 is CASSESGISGNTIYF. In DNA, the CDR3 is TGCGCCAGCAGTGAGTCTGGCATCTCTGGAAACACCATATATTTT.

V is TRBV18 and J is TRBJ2-7; D is possibly TRBD1 (6 bases). The CDR3 consists of 15 residues. With 5 bases removed from V and 0 bases from J, the gap between germline ends came to 14 bases. The germline CDR1 and CDR2 sequences are KGHSH and LQKENI. This CDR3 reads CASSTGTLSSYEQYF. CDR3 in DNA: TGTGCCAGCTCAACAGGGACCCTGAGCTCCTACGAGCAGTACTTC.

The chain recombines TRBV4-3 with TRBJ2-1, with TRBD2 identical over 8 bases. This CDR3 contains 16 residues. Germline CDR1 reads LGHNA; CDR2 reads YSLEER. V dropped 0 bases and J dropped 3; count of bases not matched to a gene: 4. This chain's CDR3 is CASSQDRAGGYNEQFF. The CDR3 coding sequence is TGCGCCAGCAGCCAAGACCGGGCGGGGGGCTACAATGAGCAGTTCTTC.

This chain uses TRBV11-3 with TRBJ2-1, with 9 bases aligning to TRBD1. From germline, CDR1 is SGHNT and CDR2 YENEEA. The CDR3 runs 15 residues. The J segment lost 6 bases and the V segment lost 2 bases, leaving 5 bases of the junction unmatched. CDR3 sequence: CASSLTGQGGNEQFF. The CDR3 nucleotides are TGTGCCAGCAGCTTAACGGGACAGGGCGGCAATGAGCAGTTCTTC.

The chain is built from TRBV11-2 and TRBJ2-1; possibly TRBD1 for D (5 bases). This CDR3 has 16 residues. The V gene lost 1 base and the J gene lost 0 bases, with 10 bases spanning the gap. The germline CDR1 and CDR2 sequences are SGHAT and FQNNGV. The CDR3 DNA follows: TGTGCCAGCAGCTTAGGCCAGGGAAACTCCTACAATGAGCAGTTCTTC. Translated, it gives CASSLGQGNSYNEQFF. Full variable domain (outside the CDR3, taken from reference TRBV11-2 and TRBJ2-1): EAGVAQSPRYKIIEKRQSVAFWCNPISGHATLYWYQQILGQGPKLLIQFQNNGVVDDSQLPKDRFSAERLKGVDSTLKIQPAKLEDSAVYLCASSLGQGNSYNEQFFGPGTRLTVL.

The chain has TRBV7-2 and TRBJ2-5; 7 bases agree with TRBD2. The CDR3 extends over 14 amino acids. J lost 2 bases, V lost 5 bases, and 5 bases had no gene match. Germline V lookup: CDR1 SGHTA, CDR2 FQGNSA. CDR3: CASSRFGGQETQYF. In nucleotides, the CDR3 is TGTGCCAGCAGCAGATTCGGGGGGCAAGAGACCCAGTACTTC.

This chain uses TRBV7-8 with TRBJ2-5; D not resolved. V shed 5 bases and J shed 5 bases, with 15 bases lying between them. Looked up from germline, CDR1 is SGHVS and CDR2 is FQNEAQ. CDR3 length equals 14 residues. In DNA, the CDR3 is TGTGCCAGCAGCATACAATCAAATGTTGAGACCCAGTACTTC. Translation: CASSIQSNVETQYF.

CDR3 bases: TGTGCCAGTAGAAGGGCGGGGCGCAGCGGGGATACGCAGTATTTT. Translated, it gives CASRRAGRSGDTQYF. V gene TRBV19 combines with J gene TRBJ2-3; a weak D match, TRBD2 (6 bases). Germline lookup yields CDR1 LNHDA and CDR2 SQIVND (reference sequence). The CDR3 consists of 15 residues. Trimming removed 6 bases from V and 6 bases from J, with 19 bases in between.

A few counts support this clone. This sequence joins TRBV6-5 and TRBJ1-4, with D perhaps TRBD1 (6 bases). CDR1 is MNHEY, CDR2 SVGAGI, per germline. Trimming cost V 7 bases and J 7 bases, with 16 bases left between them. This CDR3 comprises 14 residues. CDR3 coding DNA: TGTGCCAGCATCCCCTGGCAGGGGAGTGAAAAACTGTTTTTT. Translated, it gives CASIPWQGSEKLFF.

The V gene is TRBV6-5, the J gene TRBJ1-5, with TRBD1 identical over 10 bases. Unmatched junction bases numbered 4, after V lost 2 bases and J lost 6 bases. Germline CDR1 reads MNHEY; CDR2 reads SVGAGI. CDR3 size: 15 residues. The CDR3 DNA follows: TGTGCCAGCAGTTACCGACAGGGGGCGGGTCAGCCCCAGCATTTT. Amino acids: CASSYRQGAGQPQHF.